This T cell receptor beta chain was sequenced in a study of post-analysis software for immune sequencing data. General study points: Roughly 5 TRBV segments (TRBV5-6, TRBV5-1 and TRBV20-1 among them) occurred more frequently in patients than in controls.

This clonotype has more than one count but fewer than ten. Its antigen is undetermined. Germline V lookup: CDR1 MDHEN, CDR2 SYDVKM. After removal of 8 bases from V and 2 bases from J, the junction contained 18 bases not matched to a gene. The CDR3 loop spans 19 amino acids. Unique molecular identifiers tagged the TCR beta cDNA libraries. TCRdb reprocessed the PCR reads via MiXCR and lists one record per CDR3 protein. In the table there are roughly 400,000 distinct CDR3 sequences, more than 30% of which are singletons. This TCR was recovered from a girl aged 2 to 9 with multiple sclerosis. The rearrangement joins TRBV28 to TRBJ2-4, with 10 nucleotides matching TRBD1. The sample taken for sequencing was blood. This CDR3 reads CASAYRDRGLASSKNIQYF. DNA of the CDR3: TGTGCCAGCGCCTACCGGGACAGGGGACTGGCCTCGTCCAAAAACATTCAGTACTTC.